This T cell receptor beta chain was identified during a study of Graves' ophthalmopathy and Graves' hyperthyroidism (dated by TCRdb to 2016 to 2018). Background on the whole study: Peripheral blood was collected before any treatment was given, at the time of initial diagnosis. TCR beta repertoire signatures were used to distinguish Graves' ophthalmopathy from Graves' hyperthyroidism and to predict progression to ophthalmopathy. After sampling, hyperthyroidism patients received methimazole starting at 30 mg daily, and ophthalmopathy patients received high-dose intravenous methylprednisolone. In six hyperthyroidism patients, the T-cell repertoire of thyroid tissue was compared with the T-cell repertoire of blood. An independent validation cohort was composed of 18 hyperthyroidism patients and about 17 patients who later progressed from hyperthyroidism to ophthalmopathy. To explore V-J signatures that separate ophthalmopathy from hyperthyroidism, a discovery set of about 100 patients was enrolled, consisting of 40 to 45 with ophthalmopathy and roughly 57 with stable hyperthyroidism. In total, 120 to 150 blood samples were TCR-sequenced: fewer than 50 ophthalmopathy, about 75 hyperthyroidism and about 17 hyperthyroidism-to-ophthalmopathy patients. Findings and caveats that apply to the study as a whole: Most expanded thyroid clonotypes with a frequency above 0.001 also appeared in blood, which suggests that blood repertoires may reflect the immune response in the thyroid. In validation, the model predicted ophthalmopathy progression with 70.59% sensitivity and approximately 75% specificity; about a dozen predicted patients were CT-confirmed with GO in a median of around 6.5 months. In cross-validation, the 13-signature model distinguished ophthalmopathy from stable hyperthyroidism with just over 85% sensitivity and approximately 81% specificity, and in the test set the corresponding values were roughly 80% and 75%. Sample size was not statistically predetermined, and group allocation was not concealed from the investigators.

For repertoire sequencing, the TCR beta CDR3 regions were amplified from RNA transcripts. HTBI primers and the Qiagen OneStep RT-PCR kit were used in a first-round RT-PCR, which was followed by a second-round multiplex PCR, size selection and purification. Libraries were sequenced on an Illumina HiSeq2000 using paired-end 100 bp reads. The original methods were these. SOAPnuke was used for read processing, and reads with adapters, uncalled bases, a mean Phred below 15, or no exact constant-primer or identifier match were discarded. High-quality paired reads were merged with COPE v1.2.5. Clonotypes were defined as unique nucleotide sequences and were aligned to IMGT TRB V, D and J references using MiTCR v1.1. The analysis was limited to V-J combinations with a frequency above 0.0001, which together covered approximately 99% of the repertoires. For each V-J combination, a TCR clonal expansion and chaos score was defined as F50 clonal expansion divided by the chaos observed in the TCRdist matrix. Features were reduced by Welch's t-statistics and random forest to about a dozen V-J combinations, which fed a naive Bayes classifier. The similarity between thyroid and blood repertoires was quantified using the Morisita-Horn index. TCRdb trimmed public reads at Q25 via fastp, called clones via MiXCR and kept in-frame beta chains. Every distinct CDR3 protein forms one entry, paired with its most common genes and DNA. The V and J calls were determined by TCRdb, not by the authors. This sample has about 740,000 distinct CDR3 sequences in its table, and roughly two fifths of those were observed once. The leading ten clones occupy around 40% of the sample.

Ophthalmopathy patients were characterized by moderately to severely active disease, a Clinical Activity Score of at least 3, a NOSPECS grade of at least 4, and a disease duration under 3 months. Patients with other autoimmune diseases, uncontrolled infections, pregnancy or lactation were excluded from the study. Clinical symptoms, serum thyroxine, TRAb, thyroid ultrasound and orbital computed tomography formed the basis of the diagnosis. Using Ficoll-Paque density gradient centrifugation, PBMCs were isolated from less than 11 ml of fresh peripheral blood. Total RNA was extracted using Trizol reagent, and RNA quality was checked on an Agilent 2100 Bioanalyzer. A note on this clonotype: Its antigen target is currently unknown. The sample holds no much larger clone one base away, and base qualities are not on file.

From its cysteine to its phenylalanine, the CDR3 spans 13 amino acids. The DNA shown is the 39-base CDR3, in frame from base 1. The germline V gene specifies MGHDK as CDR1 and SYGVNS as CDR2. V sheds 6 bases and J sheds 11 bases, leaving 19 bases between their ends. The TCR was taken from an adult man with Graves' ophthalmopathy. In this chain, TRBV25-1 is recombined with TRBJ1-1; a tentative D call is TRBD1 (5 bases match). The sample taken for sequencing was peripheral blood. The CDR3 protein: CASRVQGDVGAFF. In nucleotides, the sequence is TGTGCCAGCAGGGTGCAGGGAGACGTCGGGGCTTTCTTT. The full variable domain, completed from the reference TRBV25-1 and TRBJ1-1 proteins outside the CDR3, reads EADIYQTPRYLVIGTGKKITLECSQTMGHDKMYWYQQDPGMELHLIHYSYGVNSTEKGDLSSESTVSRIRTEHFPLTLESARPSHTSQYLCASRVQGDVGAFFGQGTRLTVV.